This T cell receptor beta chain was obtained from a study of blood T cell repertoires in COVID-19. Background on the study: The origin of the acute and convalescent COVID-19 samples was the United States, Italy and Spain.

As handled by the study authors: Amplification of reference gene primers provided the estimated nucleated cell counts. Clones were sequenced by immunoSEQ multiplex PCR, and TCRdb holds only the in-frame ones, with some missing. From that table come the V and J calls and clone size; the DNA was used to work out D and trimming. The sample comprises roughly 500,000 clones, roughly 87% of which are singletons, and 0.75% to 0.9% rests with the top ten. CDR1 and CDR2 from the germline V gene are MNHEY and SMNVEV (reference sequence). Trimming left V 5 bases short and J 5 bases short, with 10 bases between. The CDR3 loop spans 14 amino acids. During active infection, Seattle patients enrolled and were then monitored through disease.

Material for sequencing was peripheral blood. The source of this sequence is a man between 18 and 29 years old with COVID-19, enrolled during active disease. The chain couples TRBV27 to TRBJ1-6; a weak D match, TRBD1 (5 bases). CDR3 amino acids: CASSLREHNSPLHF. As DNA, the CDR3 is TGTGCCAGCAGTCTCAGGGAACATAATTCACCCCTCCACTTT.